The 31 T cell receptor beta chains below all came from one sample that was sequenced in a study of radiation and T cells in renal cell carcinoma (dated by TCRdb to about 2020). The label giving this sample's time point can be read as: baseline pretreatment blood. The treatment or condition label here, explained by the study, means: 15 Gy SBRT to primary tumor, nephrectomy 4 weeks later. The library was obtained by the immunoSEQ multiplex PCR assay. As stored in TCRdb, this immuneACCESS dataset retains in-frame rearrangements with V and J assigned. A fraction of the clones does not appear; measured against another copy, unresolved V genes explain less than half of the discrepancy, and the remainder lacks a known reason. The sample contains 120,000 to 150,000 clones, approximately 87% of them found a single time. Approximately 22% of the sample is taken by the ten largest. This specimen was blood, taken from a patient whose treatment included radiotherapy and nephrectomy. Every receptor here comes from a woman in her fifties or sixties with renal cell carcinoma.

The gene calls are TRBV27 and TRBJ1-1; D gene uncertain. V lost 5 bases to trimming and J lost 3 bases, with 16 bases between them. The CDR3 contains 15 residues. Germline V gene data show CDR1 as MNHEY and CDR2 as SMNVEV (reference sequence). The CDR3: CASSPFRESDTEAFF. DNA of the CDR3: TGTGCCAGCAGTCCCTTCCGGGAGTCGGACACTGAAGCTTTCTTT.

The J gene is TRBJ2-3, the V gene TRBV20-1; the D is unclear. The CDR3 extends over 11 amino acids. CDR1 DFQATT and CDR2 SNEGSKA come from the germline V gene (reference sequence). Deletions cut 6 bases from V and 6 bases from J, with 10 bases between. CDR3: CSANSWDTQYF. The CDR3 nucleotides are TGCAGTGCCAATTCTTGGGATACGCAGTATTTT.

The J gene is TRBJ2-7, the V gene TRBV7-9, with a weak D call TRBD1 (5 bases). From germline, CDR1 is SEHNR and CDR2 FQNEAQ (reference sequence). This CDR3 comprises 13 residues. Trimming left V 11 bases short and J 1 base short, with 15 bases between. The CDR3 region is CAWAEDISYEQYF. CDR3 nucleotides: TGTGCCTGGGCAGAGGACATATCCTACGAGCAGTACTTC.

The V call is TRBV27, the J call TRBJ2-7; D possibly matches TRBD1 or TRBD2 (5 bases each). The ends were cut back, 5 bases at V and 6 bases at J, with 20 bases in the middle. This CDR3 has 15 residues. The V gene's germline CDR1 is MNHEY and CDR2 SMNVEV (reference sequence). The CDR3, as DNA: TGTGCCAGCAGTCCCCTTGGTGGGGGAAAGGGCGAGCAGTACTTC. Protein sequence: CASSPLGGGKGEQYF.

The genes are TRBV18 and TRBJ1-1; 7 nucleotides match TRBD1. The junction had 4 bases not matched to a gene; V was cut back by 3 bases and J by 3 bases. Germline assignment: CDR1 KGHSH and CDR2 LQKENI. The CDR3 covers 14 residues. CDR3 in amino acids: CASSPQGDDTEAFF. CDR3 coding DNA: TGTGCCAGCTCACCCCAGGGGGACGACACTGAAGCTTTCTTT.

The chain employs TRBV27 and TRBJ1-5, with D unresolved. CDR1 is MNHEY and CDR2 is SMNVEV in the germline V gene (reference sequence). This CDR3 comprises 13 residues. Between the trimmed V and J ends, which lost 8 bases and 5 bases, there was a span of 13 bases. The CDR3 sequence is CASGIEVDQPQHF. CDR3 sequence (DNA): TGTGCCAGCGGAATCGAAGTGGATCAGCCCCAGCATTTT.

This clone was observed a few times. The CDR3 bases are TGTGCCAGCAGCGTTGTAGCGGGAGGGAACACAGATACGCAGTATTTT. It translates to CASSVVAGGNTDTQYF. J is TRBJ2-3 and V is TRBV9; 11 bases match TRBD2. The CDR3 totals 16 residues. V dropped 2 bases and J dropped 2; count of bases not matched to a gene: 4. The V gene's germline CDR1 is SGDLS and CDR2 YYNGEE.

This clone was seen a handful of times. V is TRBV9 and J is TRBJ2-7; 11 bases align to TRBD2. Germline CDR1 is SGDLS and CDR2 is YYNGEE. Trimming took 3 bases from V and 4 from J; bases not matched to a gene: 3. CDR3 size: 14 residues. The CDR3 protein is CASSGGLAAYEQYF. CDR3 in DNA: TGTGCCAGCAGCGGGGGACTAGCGGCTTACGAGCAGTACTTC.

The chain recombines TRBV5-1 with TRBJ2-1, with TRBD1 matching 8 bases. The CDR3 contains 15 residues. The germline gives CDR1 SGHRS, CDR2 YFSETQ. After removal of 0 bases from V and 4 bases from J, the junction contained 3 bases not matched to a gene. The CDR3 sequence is CASSLDRGIYNEQFF. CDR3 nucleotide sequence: TGCGCCAGCAGCTTGGACAGGGGGATATACAATGAGCAGTTCTTC.

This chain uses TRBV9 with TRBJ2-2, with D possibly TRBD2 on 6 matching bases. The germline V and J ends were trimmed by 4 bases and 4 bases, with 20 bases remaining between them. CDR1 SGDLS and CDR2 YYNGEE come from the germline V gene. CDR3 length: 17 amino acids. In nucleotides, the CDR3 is TGTGCCAGCAGCCCCCCGGGAGCCCCAAGGGGCACCGGGGAGCTGTTTTTT. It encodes CASSPPGAPRGTGELFF.

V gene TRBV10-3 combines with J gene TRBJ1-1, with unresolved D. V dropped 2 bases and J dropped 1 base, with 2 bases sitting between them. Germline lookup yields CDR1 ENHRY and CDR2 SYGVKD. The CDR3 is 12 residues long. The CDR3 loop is CAISERNTEAFF. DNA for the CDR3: TGTGCCATCAGTGAGCGGAACACTGAAGCTTTCTTT.

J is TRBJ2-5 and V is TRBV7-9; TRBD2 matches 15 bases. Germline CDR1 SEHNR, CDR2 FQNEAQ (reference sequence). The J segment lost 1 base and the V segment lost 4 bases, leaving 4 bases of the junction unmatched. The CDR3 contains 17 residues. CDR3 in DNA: TGTGCCAGCAGCTCCCAGGGACTAGCGGGGGGCCAAGAGACCCAGTACTTC. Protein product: CASSSQGLAGGQETQYF.

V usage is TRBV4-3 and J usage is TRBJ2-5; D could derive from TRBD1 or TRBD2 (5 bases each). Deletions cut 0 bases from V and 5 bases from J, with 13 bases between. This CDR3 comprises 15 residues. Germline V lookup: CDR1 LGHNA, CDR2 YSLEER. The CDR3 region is CASSQDRGAGETQYF. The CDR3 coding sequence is TGCGCCAGCAGCCAAGATCGAGGGGCTGGGGAGACCCAGTACTTC.

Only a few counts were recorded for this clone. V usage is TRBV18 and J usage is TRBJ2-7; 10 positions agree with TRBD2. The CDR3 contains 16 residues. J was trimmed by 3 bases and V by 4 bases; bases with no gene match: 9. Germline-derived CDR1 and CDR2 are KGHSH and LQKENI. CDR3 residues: CASSRLAGRTNYEQYF. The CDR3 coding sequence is TGTGCCAGCTCACGACTAGCGGGCAGGACCAACTACGAGCAGTACTTC.

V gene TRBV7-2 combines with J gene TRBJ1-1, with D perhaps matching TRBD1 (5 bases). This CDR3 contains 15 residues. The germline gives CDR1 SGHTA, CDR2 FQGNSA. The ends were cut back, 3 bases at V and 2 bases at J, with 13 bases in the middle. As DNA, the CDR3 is TGTGCCAGCAGCTTGTTCAGGGCTACAAACACTGAAGCTTTCTTT. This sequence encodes CASSLFRATNTEAFF.

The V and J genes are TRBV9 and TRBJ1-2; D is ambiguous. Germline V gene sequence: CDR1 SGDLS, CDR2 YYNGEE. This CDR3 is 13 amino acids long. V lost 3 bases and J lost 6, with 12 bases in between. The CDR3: CASSATGSNGYTF. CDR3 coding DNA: TGTGCCAGCAGCGCGACCGGGAGTAATGGCTACACCTTC.

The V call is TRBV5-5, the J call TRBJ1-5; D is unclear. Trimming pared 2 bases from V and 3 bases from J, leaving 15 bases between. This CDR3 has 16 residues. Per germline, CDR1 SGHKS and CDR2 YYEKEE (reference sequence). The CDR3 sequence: CASSFEGWRDNQPQHF. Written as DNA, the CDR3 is TGTGCCAGCAGCTTCGAGGGTTGGAGGGACAATCAGCCCCAGCATTTT. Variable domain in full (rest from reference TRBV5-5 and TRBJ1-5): DAGVTQSPTHLIKTRGQQVTLRCSPISGHKSVSWYQQVLGQGPQFIFQYYEKEERGRGNFPDRFSARQFPNYSSELNVNALLLGDSALYLCASSFEGWRDNQPQHFGDGTRLSIL.

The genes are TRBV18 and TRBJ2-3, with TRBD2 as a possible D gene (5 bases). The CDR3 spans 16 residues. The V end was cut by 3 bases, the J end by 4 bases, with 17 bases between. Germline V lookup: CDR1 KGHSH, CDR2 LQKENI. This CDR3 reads CASSPEASGSADTQYF. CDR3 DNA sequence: TGTGCCAGCTCACCCGAAGCCTCGGGAAGTGCAGATACGCAGTATTTT.

CDR3 DNA sequence: TGTGCCAGCAGCTTAGGCGGAGGGAACACTGAAGCTTTCTTT. The encoded protein is CASSLGGGNTEAFF. This chain connects TRBV7-8 to TRBJ1-1; D call uncertain. Germline values: CDR1 SGHVS, CDR2 FQNEAQ. The CDR3 extends over 14 amino acids. V lost 1 base and J 1 base, leaving 7 bases between the germline ends.

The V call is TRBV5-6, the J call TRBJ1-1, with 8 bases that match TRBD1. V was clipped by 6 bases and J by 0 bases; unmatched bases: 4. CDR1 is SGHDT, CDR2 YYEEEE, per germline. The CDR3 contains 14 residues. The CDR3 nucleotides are TGTGCCAGCACTAGACAGGGGTTGAACACTGAAGCTTTCTTT. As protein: CASTRQGLNTEAFF.

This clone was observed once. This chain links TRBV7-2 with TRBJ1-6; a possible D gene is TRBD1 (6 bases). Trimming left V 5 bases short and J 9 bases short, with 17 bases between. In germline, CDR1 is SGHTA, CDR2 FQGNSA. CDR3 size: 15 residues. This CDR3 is CASSPWDTYPSPLHF. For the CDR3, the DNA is TGTGCCAGCAGCCCGTGGGACACCTACCCTTCACCCCTCCACTTT.

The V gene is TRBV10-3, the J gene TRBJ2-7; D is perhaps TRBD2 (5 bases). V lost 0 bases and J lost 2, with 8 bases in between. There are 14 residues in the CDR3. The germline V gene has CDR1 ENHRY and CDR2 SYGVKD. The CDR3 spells CAISESRVAYEQYF. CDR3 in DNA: TGTGCCATCAGTGAGTCGAGGGTGGCCTACGAGCAGTACTTC.

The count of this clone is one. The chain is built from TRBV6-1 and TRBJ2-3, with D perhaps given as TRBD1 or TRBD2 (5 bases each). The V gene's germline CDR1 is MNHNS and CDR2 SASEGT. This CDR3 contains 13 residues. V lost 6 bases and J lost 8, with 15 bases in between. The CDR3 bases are TGTGCCAGCAGCGATTCGGGGCTAGGTACGCAGTATTTT. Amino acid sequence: CASSDSGLGTQYF.

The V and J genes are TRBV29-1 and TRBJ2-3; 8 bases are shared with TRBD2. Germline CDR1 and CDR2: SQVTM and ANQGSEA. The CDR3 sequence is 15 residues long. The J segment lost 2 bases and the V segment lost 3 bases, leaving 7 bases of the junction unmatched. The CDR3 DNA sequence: TGCAGCGTTGACTCGCGGGGGGACTACACAGATACGCAGTATTTT. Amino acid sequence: CSVDSRGDYTDTQYF.

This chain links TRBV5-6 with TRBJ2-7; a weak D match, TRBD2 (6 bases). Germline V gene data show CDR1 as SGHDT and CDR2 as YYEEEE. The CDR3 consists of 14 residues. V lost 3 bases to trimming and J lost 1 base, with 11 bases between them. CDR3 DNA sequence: TGTGCCAGCAGCTCCCCTGGGGGGTCCTACGAGCAGTACTTC. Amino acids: CASSSPGGSYEQYF. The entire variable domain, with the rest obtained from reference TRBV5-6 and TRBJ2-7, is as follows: DAGVTQSPTHLIKTRGQQVTLRCSPKSGHDTVSWYQQALGQGPQFIFQYYEEEERQRGNFPDRFSGHQFPNYSSELNVNALLLGDSALYLCASSSPGGSYEQYFGPGTRLTVT.

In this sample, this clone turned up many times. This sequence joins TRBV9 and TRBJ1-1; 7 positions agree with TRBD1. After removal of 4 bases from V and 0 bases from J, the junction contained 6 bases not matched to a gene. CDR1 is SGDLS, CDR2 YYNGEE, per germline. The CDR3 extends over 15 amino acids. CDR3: CASSPEGALNTEAFF. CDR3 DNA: TGTGCCAGCAGCCCTGAGGGGGCACTGAACACTGAAGCTTTCTTT.

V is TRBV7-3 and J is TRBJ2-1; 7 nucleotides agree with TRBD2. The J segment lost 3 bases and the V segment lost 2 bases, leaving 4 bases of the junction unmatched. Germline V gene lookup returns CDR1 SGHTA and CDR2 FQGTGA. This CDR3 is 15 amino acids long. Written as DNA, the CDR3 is TGTGCCAGCAGCTTATCAGCGGGGAACTACAATGAGCAGTTCTTC. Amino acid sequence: CASSLSAGNYNEQFF.

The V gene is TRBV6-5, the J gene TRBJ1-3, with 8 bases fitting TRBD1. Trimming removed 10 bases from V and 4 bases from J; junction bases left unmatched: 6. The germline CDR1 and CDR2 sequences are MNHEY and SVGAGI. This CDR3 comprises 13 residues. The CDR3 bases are TGTGCCACCCAGGGGGCAGAAGGAAACACCATATATTTT. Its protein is CATQGAEGNTIYF.

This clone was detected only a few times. The CDR3 region has the DNA TGTGCCAGCAGCGTAGTAGCAGGCACAGATACGCAGTATTTT. Amino acids: CASSVVAGTDTQYF. V is TRBV9 and J is TRBJ2-3; D ambiguous. V was trimmed by 0 bases and J by 1 base, leaving 6 bases between them. The CDR3 runs 14 residues. Germline loops: CDR1 SGDLS, CDR2 YYNGEE.

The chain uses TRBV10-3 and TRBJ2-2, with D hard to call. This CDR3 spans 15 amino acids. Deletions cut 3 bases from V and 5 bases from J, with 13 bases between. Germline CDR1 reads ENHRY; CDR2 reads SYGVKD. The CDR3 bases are TGTGCCATCAGTGATGGGAAGGGTCCTACCGGGGAGCTGTTTTTT. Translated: CAISDGKGPTGELFF.

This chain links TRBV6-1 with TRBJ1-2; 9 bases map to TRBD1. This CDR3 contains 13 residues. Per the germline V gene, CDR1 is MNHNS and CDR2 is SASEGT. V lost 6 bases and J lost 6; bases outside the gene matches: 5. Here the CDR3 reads CASSGTGRDGYTF. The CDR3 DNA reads TGTGCCAGCAGCGGGACAGGGAGGGATGGCTACACCTTC.